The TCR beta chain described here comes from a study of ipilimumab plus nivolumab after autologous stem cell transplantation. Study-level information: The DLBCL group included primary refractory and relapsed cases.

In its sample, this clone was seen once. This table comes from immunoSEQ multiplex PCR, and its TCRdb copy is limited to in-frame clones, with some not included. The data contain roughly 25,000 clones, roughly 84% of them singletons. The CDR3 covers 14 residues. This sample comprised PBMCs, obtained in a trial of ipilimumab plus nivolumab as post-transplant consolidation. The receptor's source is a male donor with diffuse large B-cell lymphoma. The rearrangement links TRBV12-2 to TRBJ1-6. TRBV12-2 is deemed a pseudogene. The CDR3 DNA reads TGTGCCAGCAGGGAGGCCATACTTAATTCACCCCTCCACTTT. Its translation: CASREAILNSPLHF.